The 29 T cell receptor beta chains given below trace back to one sample, sequenced in a study of control samples from healthy donors and cancer patients. This table comes from immunoSEQ multiplex PCR, and its TCRdb copy is limited to in-frame clones, with some not included. The table lists 60,000 to 75,000 clones, about 82% of them singletons. Sequenced: blood. Receptor source: a man aged 40-50 years in good health.

This chain links TRBV24-1 with TRBJ2-1, with D perhaps TRBD2 (5 bases). The CDR3 is made up of 17 amino acids. V dropped 0 bases and J dropped 6 bases, with 17 bases sitting between them. Per the germline V gene, CDR1 is KGHDR and CDR2 is SFDVKD. The CDR3 loop reads CATSDLHYEGAANEQFF. CDR3 bases: TGTGCCACCAGTGATTTGCATTACGAGGGAGCAGCCAATGAGCAGTTCTTC.

The chain joins TRBV14 to TRBJ2-1, with TRBD1 identical over 7 bases. Trimming took 2 bases from V and 7 from J; bases not matched to a gene: 8. The germline CDR1 and CDR2 sequences are SGHDN and FVKESK. This CDR3 comprises 15 residues. This CDR3 is CASSQKQGFLNEQFF. The CDR3 DNA follows: TGTGCCAGCAGCCAAAAACAGGGGTTCTTGAATGAGCAGTTCTTC. Combining the CDR3 with reference TRBV14 and TRBJ2-1 gives the whole variable domain EAGVTQFPSHSVIEKGQTVTLRCDPISGHDNLYWYRRVMGKEIKFLLHFVKESKQDESGMPNNRFLAERTGGTYSTLKVQPAELEDSGVYFCASSQKQGFLNEQFFGPGTRLTVL.

The chain uses TRBV5-5 and TRBJ2-3, with TRBD2 matching 7 bases. The CDR3 spans 15 residues. The junction had 10 bases not matched to a gene; V was cut back by 4 bases and J by 5 bases. Germline-derived CDR1 and CDR2 are SGHKS and YYEKEE (reference sequence). In DNA, the CDR3 is TGTGCCAGCAGCCCCGGTGGGGGGGTTCAAGATACGCAGTATTTT. Translating it yields CASSPGGGVQDTQYF.

The chain uses TRBV7-9 and TRBJ2-1, with 10 positions matching TRBD2. J was trimmed by 4 bases and V by 5 bases; bases with no gene match: 5. Germline CDR1 SEHNR, CDR2 FQNEAQ (reference sequence). CDR3 length: 15 amino acids. CDR3 sequence (DNA): TGTGCCAGCAGCCAAGCGGGGGGGCGGTACAATGAGCAGTTCTTC. Translated, it gives CASSQAGGRYNEQFF. Looking up the rest from reference TRBV7-9 and TRBJ2-1 gives the full variable domain: DTGVSQNPRHKITKRGQNVTFRCDPISEHNRLYWYRQTLGQGPEFLTYFQNEAQLEKSRLLSDRFSAERPKGSFSTLEIQRTEQGDSAMYLCASSQAGGRYNEQFFGPGTRLTVL.

The rearrangement uses TRBV12-3 or TRBV12-4 and TRBJ1-1; 8 bases map to TRBD1. This CDR3 is 13 amino acids long. The junction had 7 bases not matched to a gene; V was cut back by 6 bases and J by 7 bases. The CDR3 DNA follows: TGTGCCAGCAGGATAGACAGGGGCAGTGAAGCTTTCTTT. It encodes CASRIDRGSEAFF.

The chain combines TRBV7-9 with TRBJ2-1, with D hard to call. The V end lost 2 bases, the J end lost 7 bases, and 12 bases lay between the germline ends. Looked up from germline, CDR1 is SEHNR and CDR2 is FQNEAQ (reference sequence). The CDR3 is 14 amino acids. CDR3: CASSLLNTQNEQFF. CDR3 bases: TGTGCCAGCAGCTTACTTAATACCCAAAATGAGCAGTTCTTC.

V gene TRBV11-1 combines with J gene TRBJ1-1; possibly TRBD1 for D (5 bases). V lost 0 bases, J lost 10 bases, and 18 bases lay in between. This CDR3 comprises 15 residues. CDR1 and CDR2 (germline): SGHAT, FQDESV (reference sequence). The CDR3 loop is CASSLARAARQGAFF. In nucleotides, the CDR3 is TGTGCCAGCAGCTTAGCGCGAGCTGCCCGTCAGGGAGCTTTCTTT.

The chain combines TRBV3-1 (or the pseudogene TRBV3-2) with TRBJ1-3; 7 nucleotides align to TRBD1. The germline gives CDR1 LGHDT, CDR2 YNNKEL (reference sequence). V gave up 6 bases and J gave up 3 bases; unmatched junction bases: 11. The CDR3 has 16 residues. The CDR3 loop is CASRPDRDLDGNTIYF. The CDR3 DNA is TGTGCCAGCAGGCCCGACAGGGATTTGGATGGAAACACCATATATTTT.

The sample holds one count of this clone. The chain has TRBV6-6 and TRBJ1-6, with 7 bases matching TRBD1. The V gene end was trimmed by 5 bases and the J gene end by 7 bases; junction bases not matched to a gene: 5. The CDR3 has 14 residues. Germline V gene lookup returns CDR1 MNHNY and CDR2 SVGAGI (reference sequence). Here the CDR3 DNA reads TGTGCCAGCAGTCGGACAGGCGGAAATTCACCCCTCCACTTT. This encodes CASSRTGGNSPLHF.

This chain links TRBV12-5 with TRBJ2-1; 12 bases are a match to TRBD2. J was trimmed by 0 bases and V by 0 bases; bases with no gene match: 6. This CDR3 comprises 19 residues. Per germline, CDR1 LGHNT and CDR2 FRNRAP. CDR3 in amino acids: CASGLVVLAGGSSYNEQFF. The DNA for the CDR3 is TGTGCTAGTGGTTTGGTTGTGCTAGCGGGAGGGAGCTCCTACAATGAGCAGTTCTTC.

CDR3 DNA: TGTGCCAGCAGCTTAGATGGGCAGTGGACTTACTATGGCTACACCTTC. It translates to CASSLDGQWTYYGYTF. The chain uses TRBV7-9 and TRBJ1-2; the D is unclear. V gave up 1 base and J gave up 3 bases, with 15 bases separating them. This CDR3 has 16 residues. Germline loops: CDR1 SEHNR, CDR2 FQNEAQ (reference sequence). The complete variable domain, with remaining parts taken from reference TRBV7-9 and TRBJ1-2, reads DTGVSQNPRHKITKRGQNVTFRCDPISEHNRLYWYRQTLGQGPEFLTYFQNEAQLEKSRLLSDRFSAERPKGSFSTLEIQRTEQGDSAMYLCASSLDGQWTYYGYTFGSGTRLTVV.

The chain has TRBV25-1 and TRBJ1-4; D is uncertain. The V and J ends lost 5 bases and 8 bases respectively, with 15 bases between them. Germline loops: CDR1 MGHDK, CDR2 SYGVNS. The CDR3 consists of 14 residues. The CDR3 DNA reads TGTGCCAGCAGTACCGTCCCCCTGAGCGAAAAACTGTTTTTT. Its protein is CASSTVPLSEKLFF.

The rearrangement uses TRBV29-1 and TRBJ2-2; tentatively, D is TRBD1 (5 bases). In germline, CDR1 is SQVTM, CDR2 ANQGSEA. CDR3 length: 15 amino acids. Trimming removed 0 bases from V and 5 bases from J, with 13 bases in between. The CDR3: CSVEDETASTGELFF. CDR3 sequence (DNA): TGCAGCGTTGAAGATGAGACAGCGAGTACCGGGGAGCTGTTTTTT.

The gene calls are TRBV6-4 and TRBJ2-1, with D possibly matching TRBD2 (7 bases). V shed 5 bases and J shed 7 bases, with 15 bases lying between them. This CDR3 has 14 amino acids. Germline CDR1 and CDR2: MRHNA and SNTAGT. The DNA of the CDR3 is TGTGCCAGCAGTCCTGGGGGGGCGTGGAATGAGCAGTTCTTC. It codes for CASSPGGAWNEQFF.

This clone appeared once. The chain carries TRBV2 and TRBJ1-1; D unresolved. CDR1 is SNHLY and CDR2 is FYNNEI in the germline V gene. The CDR3 is made up of 13 amino acids. Trimming left V 5 bases short and J 1 base short, with 8 bases between. In nucleotides, the CDR3 is TGTGCCAGCAGTCCCGGATCGAACACTGAAGCTTTCTTT. Protein product: CASSPGSNTEAFF.

The chain carries TRBV28 and TRBJ1-5, with a tentative D call TRBD1 (5 bases). Trimming pared 7 bases from V and 9 bases from J, leaving 16 bases between. This CDR3 is built from 13 residues. Germline V lookup: CDR1 MDHEN, CDR2 SYDVKM. CDR3 coding DNA: TGTGCCAGCACCGTGACAGCCGCCGGGCCCCAGCATTTT. The encoded protein is CASTVTAAGPQHF.

V usage is TRBV5-6 and J usage is TRBJ1-3; the match to TRBD1 covers 11 bases. CDR3 length equals 17 residues. Trimming cost V 3 bases and J 1 base; bases outside gene matches: 6. Per germline, CDR1 SGHDT and CDR2 YYEEEE. As DNA, the CDR3 is TGTGCCAGCAGCTGGGGAGGACAGGGGGCTTCTGGAAACACCATATATTTT. Its protein is CASSWGGQGASGNTIYF.

The chain combines TRBV7-2 with TRBJ2-2; D not resolved. Between the trimmed V and J ends, which lost 4 bases and 2 bases, there was a span of 8 bases. CDR1 SGHTA and CDR2 FQGNSA come from the germline V gene. CDR3 length: 14 residues. Here the CDR3 DNA reads TGTGCCAGCAGCTCCACCGCAAACACCGGGGAGCTGTTTTTT. Its protein is CASSSTANTGELFF.

The chain carries TRBV29-1 and TRBJ2-5, with unresolved D. The length of the CDR3 is 12 residues. Per germline, CDR1 SQVTM and CDR2 ANQGSEA. Trimming stripped 5 bases from V and 4 bases from J, with 11 bases between. The CDR3 sequence: CSVTVSRETQYF. The CDR3 nucleotides are TGCAGCGTTACGGTCTCCAGAGAGACCCAGTACTTC.

The rearrangement links TRBV4-3 to TRBJ2-2, with D possibly being TRBD1 (5 bases). Germline V gives CDR1 LGHNA, CDR2 YSLEER. V lost 4 bases to trimming and J lost 1 base, with 7 bases between them. CDR3 length equals 14 residues. The CDR3 protein is CASSPQGNTGELFF. CDR3 coding DNA: TGCGCCAGCAGCCCCCAGGGGAACACCGGGGAGCTGTTTTTT.

J is TRBJ2-7 and V is TRBV7-3; 8 bases match TRBD2. CDR1 is SGHTA and CDR2 is FQGTGA in the germline V gene. The CDR3 length is 13 residues. Trimming cost V 5 bases and J 6 bases; bases outside gene matches: 6. The CDR3 DNA is TGTGCCAGCAGCCCAGCGGGACTAGGCGAGCAGTACTTC. Translated, it gives CASSPAGLGEQYF.

J is TRBJ1-2 and V is TRBV15, with 8 bases identical to TRBD1. V was clipped by 0 bases and J by 8 bases; unmatched bases: 8. CDR3 size: 15 residues. The germline CDR1 and CDR2 sequences are LNHNV and YYDKDF (reference sequence). In DNA, the CDR3 is TGTGCCACCAGCAGAGACGGACAGGGCACCTGGGGCTACACCTTC. Its protein product is CATSRDGQGTWGYTF.

CDR3 DNA: TGTGCCAGCAGCCAACGACAGGCCGGGACAGATACGCAGTATTTT. Its protein product is CASSQRQAGTDTQYF. This rearrangement joins TRBV5-4 to TRBJ2-3; D is perhaps TRBD1 (6 bases). From germline, CDR1 is SGHNT and CDR2 YYREEE (reference sequence). V dropped 4 bases and J dropped 3 bases, with 15 bases sitting between them. The CDR3 is 15 amino acids.

This rearrangement joins TRBV4-1 to TRBJ1-2; 8 nucleotides agree with TRBD1. The V and J ends lost 1 base and 4 bases, in that order; junction bases with no gene match: 8. The V gene's germline CDR1 is MGHRA and CDR2 YSYEKL. This CDR3 is 16 amino acids long. CDR3 protein: CASSQAQGQATYGYTF. CDR3 in DNA: TGCGCCAGCAGCCAAGCCCAGGGACAGGCTACCTATGGCTACACCTTC.

This clone was seen a few times. The chain employs TRBV4-3 and TRBJ2-1, with D perhaps assigned TRBD1 or TRBD2 (5 bases each). V lost 0 bases and J 14 bases, leaving 20 bases between the germline ends. This CDR3 has 15 amino acids. Germline values: CDR1 LGHNA, CDR2 YSLEER. The CDR3 DNA is TGCGCCAGCAGCCAAGAAAGGACCACCCGGGACGAGGAGTTCTTC. Protein sequence: CASSQERTTRDEEFF.

The chain is built from TRBV6-4 and TRBJ2-1; possible D gene TRBD1, 6 bases. The germline gives CDR1 MRHNA, CDR2 SNTAGT. Trimming shortened V by 5 bases and J by 7 bases, and 18 bases separated the two germline ends. The CDR3 has 15 residues. This CDR3 reads CASSMGAGDSNEQFF. The CDR3, as DNA: TGTGCCAGCAGTATGGGGGCTGGAGATTCGAATGAGCAGTTCTTC.

The chain has TRBV18 and TRBJ2-1; D ambiguous. The CDR3 runs 13 residues. The V end was cut by 3 bases, the J end by 7 bases, with 10 bases between. Germline V CDR1 and CDR2: KGHSH, LQKENI. In DNA form, the CDR3 reads TGTGCCAGCTCACCCTTTTCGATTAATGAGCAGTTCTTC. Translation gives CASSPFSINEQFF.

CDR3 coding DNA: TGTGCCAGCAGCCAAGTCACAGGGGCAGATACGCAGTATTTT. Translated: CASSQVTGADTQYF. V usage is TRBV14 and J usage is TRBJ2-3; the match to TRBD1 covers 7 bases. Germline V gene sequence: CDR1 SGHDN, CDR2 FVKESK. Trimming at V came to 1 base and at J to 4 bases, leaving 2 bases not matched to a gene. This CDR3 has 14 amino acids.

The gene calls are TRBV5-1 and TRBJ2-3; 12 nucleotides line up with TRBD2. Germline-derived CDR1 and CDR2 are SGHRS and YFSETQ. There are 17 residues in the CDR3. J was trimmed by 0 bases and V by 1 base; bases with no gene match: 3. CDR3 in DNA: TGCGCCAGCAGCTTGTCCGGACTAGCGGGAAGCACAGATACGCAGTATTTT. Encoded protein: CASSLSGLAGSTDTQYF.